These T cell receptor beta chains were read from a single sample in a study of blood T cell repertoires in COVID-19. Some clones are missing from TCRdb's copy, which holds only in-frame ones; the method was immunoSEQ multiplex PCR. This table holds over 100,000 clones, just under 85% found once. What was sequenced was peripheral blood. Receptors were obtained from a man aged 40-49 years with active or convalescent COVID-19. Each CDR3 is given with its conserved first and last residue. The order of the fields is CDR3 length, J gene, clone size, D gene, V gene, CDR3 DNA, CDR3 protein. A D gene is named only where the DNA matches it firmly. Some rows mark clone size as missing; the rest say once, few, many or name a class of expanded clone.

length: 15; J: TRBJ2-7; size: NA; D: TRBD2; V: TRBV6-1; DNA: TGTGCCAGCAGTGAAAGAGCGGGGGGGCTCTACGAGCAGTACTTC; CDR3: CASSERAGGLYEQYF
length: 16; J: TRBJ2-5; size: NA; D: TRBD2; V: TRBV6-1; DNA: TGTGCCAGCAGTGAAAGACTAGCGGGGGGCCGTGAGACCCAGTACTTC; CDR3: CASSERLAGGRETQYF
length: 15; J: TRBJ2-5; size: NA; D: TRBD1; V: TRBV2; DNA: TGTGCCAGCAGACCACCCGGGACAGGGTTAGAGACCCAGTACTTC; CDR3: CASRPPGTGLETQYF
length: 15; J: TRBJ1-5; size: NA; D: NA; V: TRBV5-1; DNA: TGCGCCAGCAGCTTGGATTCCTTTAGCAATCAGCCCCAGCATTTT; CDR3: CASSLDSFSNQPQHF
length: 17; J: TRBJ1-4; size: NA; D: NA; V: TRBV7-9; DNA: TGTGCCAGCAGCCAGCTGGCGGGGGCGCTTTACGGCGAAAAACTGTTTTTT; CDR3: CASSQLAGALYGEKLFF
length: 13; J: TRBJ1-3; size: few; D: NA; V: TRBV5-1; DNA: TGCGCCAGCAGCCCGACAACTGGAAACACCATATATTTT; CDR3: CASSPTTGNTIYF
length: 16; J: TRBJ1-2; size: NA; D: NA; V: TRBV19; DNA: TGTGCCAGTAGTAGCCACAGGGAGGGGCTGAACTATGGCTACACCTTC; CDR3: CASSSHREGLNYGYTF
length: 17; J: TRBJ2-7; size: NA; D: TRBD1; V: TRBV12-5; DNA: TGTGCTAGTGGTTTGGTACGGGGACAGGGGGCTTCCTACGAGCAGTACTTC; CDR3: CASGLVRGQGASYEQYF
length: 15; J: TRBJ2-2; size: once; D: TRBD1; V: TRBV5-4; DNA: TGTGCCAGCAGCTTAGGGACAGTAAGAACCGGGGAGCTGTTTTTT; CDR3: CASSLGTVRTGELFF
length: 15; J: TRBJ1-5; size: few; D: NA; V: TRBV5-1; DNA: TGCGCCAGCAGCTTGGATACAGGGCTAAATCAGCCCCAGCATTTT; CDR3: CASSLDTGLNQPQHF
length: 17; J: TRBJ1-6; size: many; D: NA; V: TRBV7-9; DNA: TGTGCCAGCAGCTTACCAGGGACAATCTCCTATAATTCACCCCTCCACTTT; CDR3: CASSLPGTISYNSPLHF
length: 16; J: TRBJ2-5; size: few; D: TRBD2; V: TRBV2; DNA: TGTGCCAGCAGTGAGCGGACTAGCGGGGGGGTAGAGACCCAGTACTTC; CDR3: CASSERTSGGVETQYF